The 20 T cell receptor beta chains below all came from one sample that was sequenced in a study of PD-L1 blockade in urothelial cancer. Time point of the sample: peripheral blood 6 weeks after treatment start. The protocol was immunoSEQ multiplex PCR, while the TCRdb copy is restricted to in-frame clones and leaves out a portion. Counted here are tens of thousands of clones, about four fifths occurring once; the ten biggest clones make up 8.8%. The starting material was PBMCs, obtained around atezolizumab (anti-PD-L1) treatment. These receptors were collected from a man in his 70s with urothelial cancer.

This clone came up once. The chain is built from TRBV30 and TRBJ2-3; D ambiguous. The germline V gene encodes CDR1 GTSNPN and CDR2 SVGIG (reference sequence). V lost 2 bases and J 6 bases, leaving 3 bases between the germline ends. The length of the CDR3 is 10 residues. CDR3 sequence reads: CAWSLDTQYF. CDR3 bases: TGTGCCTGGAGTCTGGATACGCAGTATTTT.

The V call is TRBV10-2, the J call TRBJ1-5; 8 positions match TRBD1. With 4 bases clipped from V and 5 bases from J, the junction kept 4 bases outside the gene matches. The CDR3 consists of 14 residues. Per the germline V gene, CDR1 is WSHSY and CDR2 is SAAADI. The CDR3 DNA sequence: TGCGCCAGCAGTGGGGCAGGGGGCGATCAGCCCCAGCATTTT. Protein: CASSGAGGDQPQHF.

The chain carries TRBV6-5 and TRBJ1-1; D gene unclear. This CDR3 region has 15 residues. V shed 2 bases and J shed 0 bases, with 10 bases lying between them. Germline loops: CDR1 MNHEY, CDR2 SVGAGI. Here the CDR3 reads CASSYEGSLNTEAFF. DNA of the CDR3: TGTGCCAGCAGTTACGAGGGCAGTTTGAACACTGAAGCTTTCTTT.

This rearrangement joins TRBV28 to TRBJ2-1; D not certain. Trimming removed 7 bases at V and 5 bases at J, with 9 bases between. From germline, CDR1 is MDHEN and CDR2 SYDVKM. There are 12 residues in the CDR3. The CDR3 is CASITSNNEQFF. Here the CDR3 DNA reads TGTGCCAGCATAACGTCTAACAATGAGCAGTTCTTC.

CDR3 in amino acids: CASSIGRGDEQYF. In DNA, the CDR3 is TGTGCCAGTAGTATAGGCAGGGGGGACGAGCAGTACTTC. The chain employs TRBV19 and TRBJ2-7; D may be TRBD1 (7 bases). The germline V gene has CDR1 LNHDA and CDR2 SQIVND (reference sequence). CDR3 length equals 13 residues. V lost 1 base, J lost 5 bases, and 9 bases lay in between.

The chain uses TRBV5-1 and TRBJ2-5; TRBD2 aligns across 11 bases. This CDR3 has 17 amino acids. From germline, CDR1 is SGHRS and CDR2 YFSETQ. The ends lost 1 base at V and 4 bases at J; junction bases unmatched: 9. The CDR3 here is CASSLTSGSRGGETQYF. As DNA, the CDR3 is TGCGCCAGCAGCTTGACTAGCGGGAGCCGAGGTGGAGAGACCCAGTACTTC.

The rearrangement joins TRBV29-1 to TRBJ2-2, with 11 bases identical to TRBD2. This CDR3 is built from 14 residues. V was pared by 7 bases and J by 6 bases, with 7 bases of the junction left unmatched. The germline V gene encodes CDR1 SQVTM and CDR2 ANQGSEA. CDR3 protein: CSGSSGRTSGELFF. CDR3 DNA sequence: TGCAGCGGATCTAGCGGGAGGACCTCCGGGGAGCTGTTTTTT.

J is TRBJ1-5 and V is TRBV19, with D possibly TRBD1 on 6 matching bases. This CDR3 comprises 15 residues. V gave up 1 base and J gave up 5 bases, with 12 bases separating them. Germline lookup yields CDR1 LNHDA and CDR2 SQIVND (reference sequence). CDR3 DNA: TGTGCCAGTAGTATAGGAGGGACAAGGGATCAGCCCCAGCATTTT. Amino acids: CASSIGGTRDQPQHF. Full variable domain (rest looked up from reference TRBV19 and TRBJ1-5): DGGITQSPKYLFRKEGQNVTLSCEQNLNHDAMYWYRQDPGQGLRLIYYSQIVNDFQKGDIAEGYSVSREKKESFPLTVTSAQKNPTAFYLCASSIGGTRDQPQHFGDGTRLSIL.

The chain recombines TRBV7-9 with TRBJ2-7; 11 bases line up with TRBD2. Germline trimming cut 2 bases from V and 1 base from J; bases unmatched to any gene: 4. This CDR3 is 16 amino acids long. Germline CDR1 and CDR2: SEHNR and FQNEAQ (reference sequence). CDR3 amino acids: CASSLQGLAVSYEQYF. CDR3 sequence (DNA): TGTGCCAGCAGCTTACAGGGACTAGCGGTTTCCTACGAGCAGTACTTC.

The chain has TRBV6-5 and TRBJ2-5, with no clear D. Germline CDR1 is MNHEY and CDR2 is SVGAGI. V was shortened by 4 bases and J by 0 bases, with 6 bases between the two germline ends. The CDR3 has 13 residues. CDR3 region: CASSSPYQETQYF. The CDR3 DNA sequence: TGTGCCAGCAGTTCCCCGTACCAAGAGACCCAGTACTTC.

The genes are TRBV15 and TRBJ2-5; D gene unclear. This CDR3 spans 13 amino acids. Trimming stripped 6 bases from V and 4 bases from J, with 12 bases between. Germline V gives CDR1 LNHNV, CDR2 YYDKDF (reference sequence). The CDR3 loop reads CATSTQVRETQYF. The CDR3 DNA reads TGTGCCACCAGTACCCAGGTCCGAGAGACCCAGTACTTC.

A few counts support this clone. The chain employs TRBV6-6 and TRBJ2-3; TRBD2 matches 7 bases. The CDR3 covers 13 residues. Trimming removed 2 bases from V and 9 bases from J; junction bases left unmatched: 5. CDR1 MNHNY and CDR2 SVGAGI come from the germline V gene (reference sequence). DNA of the CDR3: TGTGCCAGCAGTTACGGCAGGGAGGGCACGCAGTATTTT. Translated: CASSYGREGTQYF.

The chain joins TRBV28 to TRBJ1-2; no clear D. The V end was cut by 2 bases, the J end by 2 bases, with 6 bases between. Looked up from germline, CDR1 is MDHEN and CDR2 is SYDVKM. The CDR3 is 13 amino acids. The CDR3 DNA reads TGTGCCAGCAGTTTAGGAGTAAACTATGGCTACACCTTC. This sequence encodes CASSLGVNYGYTF.

This chain joins TRBV10-3 and TRBJ2-2; the match to TRBD2 covers 8 bases. The germline V gene has CDR1 ENHRY and CDR2 SYGVKD. V was pared by 10 bases and J by 5 bases, with 9 bases of the junction left unmatched. The CDR3 runs 14 residues. The CDR3 sequence: CANREGLNTGELFF. The CDR3, as DNA: TGTGCCAACCGGGAGGGCCTGAATACCGGGGAGCTGTTTTTT.

The chain joins TRBV5-5 to TRBJ1-4, with TRBD1 identical over 9 bases. This CDR3 spans 16 amino acids. V was pared by 2 bases and J by 7 bases, with 9 bases of the junction left unmatched. Per the germline V gene, CDR1 is SGHKS and CDR2 is YYEKEE (reference sequence). The CDR3 bases are TGTGCCAGCAGCTTCGGACCGGGACAGGGAGGTGAAAAACTGTTTTTT. It translates to CASSFGPGQGGEKLFF. The entire variable domain, with the rest obtained from reference TRBV5-5 and TRBJ1-4, is as follows: DAGVTQSPTHLIKTRGQQVTLRCSPISGHKSVSWYQQVLGQGPQFIFQYYEKEERGRGNFPDRFSARQFPNYSSELNVNALLLGDSALYLCASSFGPGQGGEKLFFGSGTQLSVL.

The rearrangement joins TRBV6-1 to TRBJ2-7, with D possibly TRBD2 on 5 matching bases. The CDR3 has 12 residues. Germline V gene sequence: CDR1 MNHNS, CDR2 SASEGT. V was trimmed by 3 bases and J by 7 bases, leaving 10 bases between them. CDR3 loop: CASSDRAGEQYF. The CDR3 coding sequence is TGTGCCAGCAGTGACCGGGCGGGTGAGCAGTACTTC.

This clone has only one observation. The CDR3 nucleotides read TGTGCCAGCAGTTACAGCAGGGGTCCCACTGAAGCTTTCTTT. This gives the protein CASSYSRGPTEAFF. The chain uses TRBV6-5 and TRBJ1-1; D is perhaps TRBD1 (6 bases). V lost 2 bases and J lost 4, with 11 bases in between. Germline V CDR1 and CDR2: MNHEY, SVGAGI. The CDR3 totals 14 residues.

The chain employs TRBV27 and TRBJ2-2, with TRBD1 matching over 9 bases. J was trimmed by 4 bases and V by 8 bases; bases with no gene match: 8. This CDR3 is 15 amino acids long. CDR1 and CDR2 from the germline V gene are MNHEY and SMNVEV (reference sequence). CDR3 amino acids: CASHSGTGPTGELFF. CDR3 nucleotide sequence: TGTGCCAGCCATTCCGGGACAGGGCCCACCGGGGAGCTGTTTTTT.

As to this clone: The junction shows a germline mismatch at one end, possibly a read error. The gene calls are TRBV7-3 and TRBJ1-2; TRBD1 agrees at 7 bases. This CDR3 is 15 amino acids long. CDR1 and CDR2 (germline): SGHTA, FQGTGA. The CDR3 nucleotides are TGTGCCAGCAGCTACACAGGGGAATCTAACTATGACTACACCTTC. Protein: CASSYTGESNYDYTF.

The rearrangement links TRBV7-8 to TRBJ2-2; weak D call: TRBD1 (7 bases). The germline CDR1 and CDR2 sequences are SGHVS and FQNEAQ. V was shortened by 5 bases and J by 1 base, with 11 bases between the two germline ends. The CDR3 runs 15 residues. The CDR3 nucleotides read TGTGCCAGCAGCCCGCAGGGGGGGAACACCGGGGAGCTGTTTTTT. Its protein is CASSPQGGNTGELFF.